The text below deals with one TCR beta chain. Its antigen is not identified. Around 32,000 T cell genomes, or about 0.2 ug DNA, went into the sorted-subset replicate PCRs. Sequencing was performed with immunoSEQ multiplex PCR; in TCRdb, only in-frame clones are kept and a portion is missing. The sample lists about 2.2 million clones; just over 90% were seen once. This sample is part of a study of shared clonotypes between healthy human individuals. Study summary: Donors had three CD4 naive, three CD4 memory, two CD8 naive and one CD8 memory plate apiece. Study observations and caveats: The generation probabilities recorded for non-shared clonotypes fell below those of clonotypes shared by all four donors.

This CDR3 is built from 15 residues. V was pared by 6 bases and J by 10 bases, with 13 bases of the junction left unmatched. CDR1 and CDR2 (germline): SGHVS, FQNEAQ. CD45RO-negative, CCR7-selected cells formed the naive CD8 fraction, which excluded terminally differentiated effector memory CD45RA+ cells. The clonotype comes from a man between 18 and 29 years old in good health. Some clones in this sample may be carry-over from other donors' samples. The chain combines TRBV7-8 with TRBJ2-1; 9 bases align to TRBD2. The sample taken for sequencing was naive CD8+ T cells from PBMCs. CDR3 bases: TGTGCCAGCAGTGCGGTGGGCGGGAGGGCCTGGGAGCAGTTCTTC. It is translated as CASSAVGGRAWEQFF.